One sample yielded the 32 T cell receptor beta chains listed below, sequenced in a study of shared clonotypes between healthy human individuals. Terminally differentiated effector memory CD45RA+ cells were excluded by CCR7 positive selection of CD45RO-negative cells. Libraries were prepared by immunoSEQ multiplex PCR; TCRdb keeps only in-frame clonotypes and omits some of them. The top ten clones hold 1.2% of a sample with about 2 million clones, over 85% of them seen once. The sample was naive CD8+ T cells sorted from blood. These receptors were obtained from a man between 18 and 29 years old in good health.

This rearrangement joins TRBV13 to TRBJ2-7; perhaps D is TRBD1 or TRBD2 (5 bases each). The V gene lost 5 bases and the J gene lost 5 bases, with 22 bases spanning the gap. Germline CDR1 is PRHDT and CDR2 is FYEKMQ (reference sequence). The CDR3 covers 16 residues. CDR3: CASSLLWGREKNEQYF. CDR3 nucleotide sequence: TGTGCCAGCAGCCTCCTTTGGGGGAGAGAGAAAAACGAGCAGTACTTC.

The V gene is TRBV19, the J gene TRBJ2-1, with unresolved D. The CDR3 length is 14 residues. Germline lookup yields CDR1 LNHDA and CDR2 SQIVND (reference sequence). The V end lost 1 base, the J end lost 2 bases, and 6 bases lay between the germline ends. CDR3 bases: TGTGCCAGTAGTATAGGCCAGCCCTACAATGAGCAGTTCTTC. It translates to CASSIGQPYNEQFF.

The rearrangement joins TRBV5-1 to TRBJ2-7; possibly TRBD1 for D (6 bases). The V end lost 1 base, the J end lost 3 bases, and 14 bases lay between the germline ends. CDR3 length: 15 residues. Germline CDR1 reads SGHRS; CDR2 reads YFSETQ. CDR3 protein: CASSLQGQGNYEQYF. The CDR3 DNA reads TGCGCCAGCAGCTTGCAGGGGCAGGGAAACTACGAGCAGTACTTC.

This chain uses TRBV30 with TRBJ2-1; D gene ambiguous. The V gene lost 2 bases and the J gene lost 4 bases, with 9 bases spanning the gap. This CDR3 contains 13 residues. Germline V gene data show CDR1 as GTSNPN and CDR2 as SVGIG (reference sequence). The CDR3, as DNA: TGTGCCTGGAGTCTCGGCGAGTACAATGAGCAGTTCTTC. Amino acid sequence: CAWSLGEYNEQFF.

This clone came up once. This sequence joins TRBV4-1 and TRBJ2-7; TRBD2 aligns across 13 bases. The junction had 7 bases not matched to a gene; V was cut back by 0 bases and J by 2 bases. This CDR3 has 18 residues. In germline, CDR1 is MGHRA, CDR2 YSYEKL. CDR3 sequence: CASSQEPPGLAGAYEQYF. CDR3 bases: TGCGCCAGCAGCCAAGAGCCACCAGGACTAGCGGGGGCCTACGAGCAGTACTTC.

The chain recombines TRBV6-5 with TRBJ2-2; TRBD1 or TRBD2 may be the D gene (6 bases each). The CDR3 totals 15 residues. Per germline, CDR1 MNHEY and CDR2 SVGAGI. V was shortened by 6 bases and J by 2 bases, with 13 bases between the two germline ends. CDR3 DNA: TGTGCCAGCAGCGGGGGCGGGCCTAACACCGGGGAGCTGTTTTTT. This encodes CASSGGGPNTGELFF.

This clone has just one count. The chain links TRBV27 to TRBJ2-7; 9 bases match TRBD2. Unmatched junction bases numbered 10, after V lost 5 bases and J lost 2 bases. This CDR3 has 16 residues. Germline V gives CDR1 MNHEY, CDR2 SMNVEV (reference sequence). CDR3 protein: CASSPLPSGATYEQYF. The CDR3 coding sequence is TGTGCCAGCAGTCCACTACCTAGCGGGGCAACCTACGAGCAGTACTTC.

Remarks on this clone: At one of its ends the junction is not consistent with the germline gene, which may arise from a read error. The V and J genes are TRBV7-7 and TRBJ2-1; D is ambiguous. Germline CDR1 SSHAT, CDR2 FNYEAQ (reference sequence). The CDR3 totals 13 residues. CDR3 sequence: CASSFELTHEQFF. The CDR3 nucleotides are TGTGCTAGCAGCTTTGAACTCACGCATGAGCAGTTCTTC.

The V and J genes are TRBV28 and TRBJ2-4; D perhaps matches TRBD1 (7 bases). The V end was cut by 2 bases, the J end by 7 bases, with 15 bases between. Germline CDR1 is MDHEN and CDR2 is SYDVKM. The CDR3 is 15 residues long. The CDR3 bases are TGTGCCAGCAGTTTAGAGGGGGCTGGGGGGAACATTCAGTACTTC. This sequence encodes CASSLEGAGGNIQYF.

The chain couples TRBV4-3 to TRBJ2-1, with D tentatively TRBD2 (5 bases). V gave up 1 base and J gave up 1 base, with 8 bases separating them. CDR1 LGHNA and CDR2 YSLEER come from the germline V gene. This CDR3 is 15 amino acids long. In DNA, the CDR3 is TGCGCCAGCAGCCAAGCGTGGGAGTCCTACAATGAGCAGTTCTTC. Translation: CASSQAWESYNEQFF.

The chain uses TRBV13 and TRBJ2-5; 11 nucleotides agree with TRBD1. The germline V gene encodes CDR1 PRHDT and CDR2 FYEKMQ (reference sequence). The length of the CDR3 is 15 residues. Losses at the gene ends were 5 bases for V and 5 bases for J; bases not matched to a gene: 7. As DNA, the CDR3 is TGTGCCAGCAGCCCGATCGGGACAGGGGGTGAGACCCAGTACTTC. Residues: CASSPIGTGGETQYF. Based on the CDR3 plus reference TRBV13 and TRBJ2-5, the full variable domain is AAGVIQSPRHLIKEKRETATLKCYPIPRHDTVYWYQQGPGQDPQFLISFYEKMQSDKGSIPDRFSAQQFSDYHSELNMSSLELGDSALYFCASSPIGTGGETQYFGPGTRLLVL.

This clone was counted a single time. DNA of the CDR3: TGTGCCAGTAGTCTTTCCTGGACCAATGAGCAGTTCTTC. Encoded protein: CASSLSWTNEQFF. V is TRBV19 and J is TRBJ2-1; D gene unclear. Germline assignment: CDR1 LNHDA and CDR2 SQIVND (reference sequence). CDR3 length: 13 amino acids. V was trimmed by 5 bases and J by 6 bases, leaving 11 bases between them. Filled out from reference TRBV19 and TRBJ2-1, the complete variable domain reads DGGITQSPKYLFRKEGQNVTLSCEQNLNHDAMYWYRQDPGQGLRLIYYSQIVNDFQKGDIAEGYSVSREKKESFPLTVTSAQKNPTAFYLCASSLSWTNEQFFGPGTRLTVL.

The V and J genes are TRBV9 and TRBJ1-1; D gene uncertain. V was trimmed by 3 bases and J by 6 bases, leaving 18 bases between them. This CDR3 is built from 15 residues. Germline V gene sequence: CDR1 SGDLS, CDR2 YYNGEE. CDR3 region: CASSGGGPSLPEAFF. CDR3 bases: TGTGCCAGCAGCGGGGGAGGACCGTCCCTTCCTGAAGCTTTCTTT.

The genes are TRBV6-1 and TRBJ2-1; 11 bases align to TRBD2. The CDR3 contains 17 residues. CDR1 is MNHNS, CDR2 SASEGT, per germline. Germline trimming cut 4 bases from V and 3 bases from J; bases unmatched to any gene: 8. The CDR3 loop reads CASSALGTSGLYNEQFF. CDR3 DNA sequence: TGTGCCAGCAGTGCCTTGGGGACTAGCGGCCTCTACAATGAGCAGTTCTTC.

V usage is TRBV6-5 and J usage is TRBJ2-5; D not certain. Germline V gene data show CDR1 as MNHEY and CDR2 as SVGAGI. V was trimmed by 0 bases and J by 2 bases, leaving 7 bases between them. The CDR3 sequence is 14 residues long. The CDR3 sequence is CASSYSPVQETQYF. In nucleotides, the CDR3 is TGTGCCAGCAGTTACTCTCCAGTACAAGAGACCCAGTACTTC.

The V and J genes are TRBV4-1 and TRBJ2-7; TRBD1 matches at 9 bases. J was trimmed by 0 bases and V by 6 bases; bases with no gene match: 6. Germline V gene lookup returns CDR1 MGHRA and CDR2 YSYEKL. This CDR3 has 15 residues. The CDR3 DNA sequence: TGCGCCAGCAGGCTGGACAGGGGACCCTCCTACGAGCAGTACTTC. This sequence encodes CASRLDRGPSYEQYF.

In this sample, this clone turned up a few times. This chain links TRBV4-1 with TRBJ1-6; D gene uncertain. This CDR3 region has 15 residues. From germline, CDR1 is MGHRA and CDR2 YSYEKL. Trimming took off 0 bases at V and 10 bases at J, with 13 bases between the two ends. The CDR3 coding sequence is TGCGCCAGCAGCCAAGAGGGTCCTTTGGGATCACCCCTCCACTTT. This gives the protein CASSQEGPLGSPLHF.

This rearrangement joins TRBV7-9 to TRBJ2-7; no firm D call. The V gene's germline CDR1 is SEHNR and CDR2 FQNEAQ (reference sequence). This CDR3 has 13 residues. Trimming cost V 1 base and J 5 bases, with 9 bases left between them. This CDR3 reads CASSLDTVNEQYF. CDR3 nucleotides: TGTGCCAGCAGCTTAGATACAGTAAACGAGCAGTACTTC.

Here the CDR3 reads CASSVSGVPYEQYF. The CDR3 nucleotides are TGTGCCAGCAGCGTATCAGGGGTCCCCTACGAGCAGTACTTC. The gene calls are TRBV9 and TRBJ2-7; TRBD1 might be the D (6 bases). Germline lookup yields CDR1 SGDLS and CDR2 YYNGEE. CDR3 length: 14 amino acids. V was pared by 1 base and J by 2 bases, with 10 bases between.

The J gene is TRBJ2-2, the V gene TRBV27; D might be TRBD2 (5 bases). Germline values: CDR1 MNHEY, CDR2 SMNVEV (reference sequence). Deletions cut 2 bases from V and 7 bases from J, with 5 bases between. This CDR3 region has 12 residues. CDR3 DNA: TGTGCCAGCAGTTTACGGGACGGGGAGCTGTTTTTT. Translated: CASSLRDGELFF.

V and J are TRBV5-4 and TRBJ1-2; 12 bases are a match to TRBD1. CDR1 is SGHNT and CDR2 is YYREEE in the germline V gene (reference sequence). The J segment lost 3 bases and the V segment lost 6 bases, leaving 12 bases of the junction unmatched. CDR3 length: 17 amino acids. The CDR3 DNA is TGTGCCAGCACCCGAGGGGGACAGGGGGCCCATTACTATGGCTACACCTTC. Amino acids: CASTRGGQGAHYYGYTF.

The V and J genes are TRBV27 and TRBJ2-4; possibly TRBD1 for D (6 bases). This CDR3 has 16 amino acids. Germline V gives CDR1 MNHEY, CDR2 SMNVEV (reference sequence). V shed 4 bases and J shed 2 bases, with 15 bases lying between them. CDR3 protein: CASSSYIQGTKNIQYF. CDR3 coding DNA: TGTGCCAGCAGTTCATACATACAGGGCACCAAAAACATTCAGTACTTC.

The V gene is TRBV7-8, the J gene TRBJ2-2; 11 nucleotides line up with TRBD1. The junction had 2 bases not matched to a gene; V was cut back by 9 bases and J by 5 bases. The CDR3 covers 13 residues. The germline CDR1 and CDR2 sequences are SGHVS and FQNEAQ. The CDR3 nucleotides read TGTGCCAGTGGGACAGGGGGAACCGGGGAGCTGTTTTTT. This gives the protein CASGTGGTGELFF.

As concerns this clone: Other DNA sequences of this sample code for an identical CDR3. The rearrangement uses TRBV5-1 and TRBJ2-7; D gene unclear. Per the germline V gene, CDR1 is SGHRS and CDR2 is YFSETQ. Between the trimmed V and J ends, which lost 2 bases and 3 bases, there was a span of 6 bases. The CDR3 covers 12 residues. This CDR3 is CASSFDFYEQYF. The CDR3 bases are TGCGCCAGCAGCTTCGACTTCTACGAGCAGTACTTC.

Only one count was recorded for this clone. The CDR3 protein is CASASGSWAKNIQYF. The CDR3 DNA follows: TGTGCCAGCGCTAGCGGGAGTTGGGCCAAAAACATTCAGTACTTC. The genes are TRBV7-9 and TRBJ2-4; 10 bases fit TRBD2. Looked up from germline, CDR1 is SEHNR and CDR2 is FQNEAQ (reference sequence). Trimming took 8 bases from V and 1 from J; bases not matched to a gene: 5. The CDR3 loop spans 15 amino acids.

The chain recombines TRBV27 with TRBJ2-7, with D unclear. Germline V gene data show CDR1 as MNHEY and CDR2 as SMNVEV (reference sequence). This CDR3 contains 14 residues. Trimming took 2 bases from V and 0 from J, leaving 8 bases between them. DNA of the CDR3: TGTGCCAGCAGTTTACGGCAGACCTCCTACGAGCAGTACTTC. It yields the protein CASSLRQTSYEQYF.

The chain links TRBV6-1 to TRBJ2-3; TRBD1 matches 7 bases. V lost 5 bases and J lost 2; bases outside the gene matches: 7. CDR1 is MNHNS and CDR2 is SASEGT in the germline V gene. This CDR3 contains 15 residues. This CDR3 reads CASSSRDRHTDTQYF. DNA of the CDR3: TGTGCCAGCAGTTCCCGGGACAGACACACAGATACGCAGTATTTT.

The chain links TRBV27 to TRBJ2-7; D might be TRBD1 or TRBD2, each matching 5 bases. The V and J ends lost 3 bases and 1 base respectively, with 16 bases between them. This CDR3 is 16 amino acids long. Germline values: CDR1 MNHEY, CDR2 SMNVEV (reference sequence). CDR3 DNA sequence: TGTGCCAGCAGTTTGGGGGTAGGGACGGAATCCTACGAGCAGTACTTC. Its protein is CASSLGVGTESYEQYF.

The V and J genes are TRBV11-1 and TRBJ1-1; D unresolved. The CDR3 contains 15 residues. V was trimmed by 1 base and J by 3 bases, leaving 12 bases between them. CDR1 and CDR2 from the germline V gene are SGHAT and FQDESV (reference sequence). CDR3 sequence: CASSLGVGGHTEAFF. In DNA, the CDR3 is TGTGCCAGCAGCTTAGGGGTCGGCGGACACACTGAAGCTTTCTTT.

The rearrangement joins TRBV4-3 to TRBJ2-2; D might be TRBD1 (5 bases). Trimming stripped 0 bases from V and 4 bases from J, with 18 bases between. Germline V gives CDR1 LGHNA, CDR2 YSLEER. The CDR3 is 18 amino acids. CDR3 protein: CASSQDKIISQGTGELFF. The DNA for the CDR3 is TGCGCCAGCAGCCAAGATAAGATCATCTCCCAGGGCACCGGGGAGCTGTTTTTT.

This sequence joins TRBV13 and TRBJ2-5, with D perhaps TRBD1 (5 bases). V lost 2 bases and J lost 2, with 9 bases in between. Germline-derived CDR1 and CDR2 are PRHDT and FYEKMQ (reference sequence). This CDR3 is built from 14 residues. DNA of the CDR3: TGTGCCAGCAGCTTAAGCCAGGGTCAAGAGACCCAGTACTTC. Protein: CASSLSQGQETQYF.

As regards this clone: The same CDR3 can be traced to other DNA sequences in this sample. The chain joins TRBV5-4 to TRBJ1-1, with D perhaps matching TRBD1 (5 bases). The germline V gene has CDR1 SGHNT and CDR2 YYREEE (reference sequence). Trimming took 4 bases from V and 0 from J, leaving 10 bases between them. The CDR3 has 14 amino acids. The CDR3 loop is CASSPGTLNTEAFF. As DNA, the CDR3 is TGTGCCAGCAGCCCAGGGACGTTGAACACTGAAGCTTTCTTT.